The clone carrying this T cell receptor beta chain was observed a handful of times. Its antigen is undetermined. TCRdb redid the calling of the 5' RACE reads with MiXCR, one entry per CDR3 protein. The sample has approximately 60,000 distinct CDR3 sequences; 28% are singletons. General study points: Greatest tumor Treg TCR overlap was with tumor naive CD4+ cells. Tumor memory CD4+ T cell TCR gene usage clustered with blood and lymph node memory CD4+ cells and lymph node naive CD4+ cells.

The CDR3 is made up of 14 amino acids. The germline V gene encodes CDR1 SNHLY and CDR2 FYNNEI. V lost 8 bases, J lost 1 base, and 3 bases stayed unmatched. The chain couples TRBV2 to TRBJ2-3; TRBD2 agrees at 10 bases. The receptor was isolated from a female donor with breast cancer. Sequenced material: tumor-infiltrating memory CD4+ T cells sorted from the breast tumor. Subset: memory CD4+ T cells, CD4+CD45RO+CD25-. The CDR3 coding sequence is TGTGCCAGCGGAGGACTAGCGGGCACAGATACGCAGTATTTT. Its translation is CASGGLAGTDTQYF. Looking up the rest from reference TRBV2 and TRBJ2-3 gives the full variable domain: EPEVTQTPSHQVTQMGQEVILRCVPISNHLYFYWYRQILGQKVEFLVSFYNNEISEKSEIFDDQFSVERPDGSNFTLKIRSTKLEDSAMYFCASGGLAGTDTQYFGPGTRLTVL.